The T cell receptor (beta chain) described here comes from a study of cytomegalovirus exposure and HLA in healthy donors. Study as a whole: Among fewer than 500 genotyped donors, roughly 81% fell in the Caucasian-associated ancestry cluster.

This clone was detected once. The donors (healthy individuals) were bone marrow donors. In nominal health when sampled, donors likely had unrecorded immune exposures nonetheless. The PCR ran on 60 Vbeta and 13 Jbeta primers. Sequencing used immunoSEQ multiplex PCR; TCRdb keeps in-frame clones, though not all of them. The data hold around 63,000 clones, with over 75% observed a single time. The TCR comes from a man aged 35 to 55 in good health and CMV-seronegative. The sample comprised PBMCs.

CDR3: CASSFLAGMNTEAFF. The DNA for the CDR3 is TGTGCCAGCAGCTTCCTGGCGGGGATGAACACTGAAGCTTTCTTT. V is TRBV5-5 and J is TRBJ1-1; D is ambiguous. Germline CDR1 is SGHKS and CDR2 is YYEKEE (reference sequence). V dropped 2 bases and J dropped 0 bases, with 11 bases sitting between them. The CDR3 is made up of 15 amino acids. Supplemented by reference TRBV5-5 and TRBJ1-1, the full variable domain reads DAGVTQSPTHLIKTRGQQVTLRCSPISGHKSVSWYQQVLGQGPQFIFQYYEKEERGRGNFPDRFSARQFPNYSSELNVNALLLGDSALYLCASSFLAGMNTEAFFGQGTRLTVV.